The 29 T cell receptor beta chains reported below all come from one sample, sequenced in a study of T cells in Graves' hyperthyroidism and ophthalmopathy. Regions amplified from RNA transcripts were the TCR beta CDR3 regions. An initial round of RT-PCR targeting the TCR CDR3 relied on the HTBI primer set. TCRdb re-called the multiplex PCR reads through MiXCR, storing one row per CDR3 protein. The repertoire consists of 500,000 to 750,000 distinct CDR3 sequences, with about 15% occurring once and the leading ten covering 6.5% to 8%. What was sequenced was blood. These receptors all come from a woman aged 30 to 39 with Graves' hyperthyroidism.

This clonotype has ten or more counts. The gene calls are TRBV12-3 or TRBV12-4 and TRBJ1-1, with TRBD1 identical over 7 bases. The V gene end was trimmed by 4 bases and the J gene end by 0 bases; junction bases not matched to a gene: 8. This CDR3 region has 16 residues. The CDR3 DNA reads TGTGCCAGCAGTTGGGACAGCCTTAACATGAACACTGAAGCTTTCTTT. It encodes CASSWDSLNMNTEAFF.

This clonotype was seen repeatedly, ten times or more. V usage is TRBV12-3 or TRBV12-4 and J usage is TRBJ1-3; D ambiguous. Trimming took off 6 bases at V and 3 bases at J, with 6 bases between the two ends. The CDR3 is 12 amino acids. The DNA of the CDR3 is TGTGCCAGCAGCTCGGATGGAAACACCATATATTTT. Protein product: CASSSDGNTIYF.

This clonotype was detected many times. The CDR3 reads CASSPWLEGASGNTIYF. The CDR3 DNA reads as TGTGCCAGCAGCCCCTGGCTGGAGGGGGCAAGTGGAAACACCATATATTTT. J is TRBJ1-3 and V is TRBV28, with 7 bases that match TRBD1. Looked up from germline, CDR1 is MDHEN and CDR2 is SYDVKM. V gave up 6 bases and J gave up 3 bases; unmatched junction bases: 14. The CDR3 has 17 residues.

The sample holds a few counts of this clonotype. CDR3: CASSGGTGESEKLFF. DNA of the CDR3: TGTGCCAGCAGCGGAGGGACAGGGGAGAGCGAAAAACTGTTTTTT. The chain recombines TRBV6-1 with TRBJ1-4; 10 bases map to TRBD1. The CDR3 length is 15 residues. V shed 6 bases, J shed 8 bases, and the junction held 9 bases outside the gene matches. Germline CDR1 is MNHNS and CDR2 is SASEGT.

This clonotype showed up many times. The V and J genes are TRBV24-1 and TRBJ2-3; D remains unclear. Trimming removed 3 bases from V and 2 bases from J, with 14 bases in between. The germline gives CDR1 KGHDR, CDR2 SFDVKD. The CDR3 spans 16 residues. The CDR3 coding sequence is TGTGCCACCAGTGATCCCCAGGAATATCTCACAGATACGCAGTATTTT. Amino acids: CATSDPQEYLTDTQYF.

This clonotype was picked up a small number of times. The CDR3 spells CASSQTSGSGYNEQFF. CDR3 bases: TGCGCCAGCAGCCAGACTAGCGGGAGTGGTTACAATGAGCAGTTCTTC. V and J are TRBV4-1 and TRBJ2-1, with 12 bases aligning to TRBD2. CDR1 and CDR2 from the germline V gene are MGHRA and YSYEKL. The V gene end was trimmed by 3 bases and the J gene end by 4 bases; junction bases not matched to a gene: 4. This CDR3 is 16 amino acids long.

This clonotype has a count of ten or more. The chain uses TRBV5-4 and TRBJ2-1; no definite D call. The ends were cut back, 0 bases at V and 8 bases at J, with 9 bases in the middle. The CDR3 is 13 residues long. CDR1 and CDR2 (germline): SGHNT, YYREEE (reference sequence). CDR3 protein: CASSLVSLDEQFF. The CDR3 DNA sequence: TGTGCCAGCAGCTTGGTTTCGCTCGATGAGCAGTTCTTC.

This clonotype has ten or more counts. The chain links TRBV30 to TRBJ1-3; TRBD1 might be the D (5 bases). The germline gives CDR1 GTSNPN, CDR2 SVGIG (reference sequence). The V gene lost 4 bases and the J gene lost 2 bases, with 15 bases spanning the gap. The CDR3 spans 15 residues. For the CDR3, the DNA is TGTGCCTGGACCTCTAACCAGGGAGCTGGAAACACCATATATTTT. Translation gives CAWTSNQGAGNTIYF.

The V call is TRBV24-1, the J call TRBJ2-3; a possible D gene is TRBD1 (5 bases). Germline-derived CDR1 and CDR2 are KGHDR and SFDVKD. The V end was cut by 3 bases, the J end by 3 bases, with 21 bases between. This CDR3 comprises 18 residues. In DNA, the CDR3 is TGTGCCACCAGTGATGAAGGACATGGGATCGAAAGAACAGATACGCAGTATTTT. It is translated as CATSDEGHGIERTDTQYF.

Here the CDR3 DNA reads TGCGCCAGCAGCTTGCTGAGCCAGAACACTGAAGCTTTCTTT. It translates to CASSLLSQNTEAFF. The chain combines TRBV5-1 with TRBJ1-1; D gene ambiguous. CDR3 length: 14 residues. Germline-derived CDR1 and CDR2 are SGHRS and YFSETQ. Trimming left V 1 base short and J 1 base short, with 8 bases between.

This clonotype has a handful of counts. V is TRBV12-3 or TRBV12-4 and J is TRBJ1-2, with TRBD1 as a possible D gene (5 bases). There are 14 residues in the CDR3. With 6 bases removed from V and 0 bases from J, the gap between germline ends came to 11 bases. The CDR3 here is CASREGLSNYGYTF. DNA of the CDR3: TGTGCCAGCAGGGAGGGGCTCTCTAACTATGGCTACACCTTC.

This clonotype occurred many times. The V and J genes are TRBV27 and TRBJ2-3; D call uncertain. The CDR3 loop spans 16 amino acids. Germline CDR1 reads MNHEY; CDR2 reads SMNVEV (reference sequence). V was clipped by 5 bases and J by 1 base, with 16 bases between them. Here the CDR3 DNA reads TGTGCCAGCAGTCTCCTGACCCTGACGGGCACAGATACGCAGTATTTT. It translates to CASSLLTLTGTDTQYF.

This clonotype was detected many times. The chain joins TRBV7-2 to TRBJ2-7; 10 nucleotides line up with TRBD1. Germline CDR1 and CDR2: SGHTA and FQGNSA. V was pared by 1 base and J by 2 bases, with 11 bases of the junction left unmatched. The CDR3 is made up of 18 amino acids. The CDR3 nucleotides read TGTGCCAGCAGCTTAGGTCGCAAAGTTGGACAGGGGGCCTACGAGCAGTACTTC. Residues: CASSLGRKVGQGAYEQYF.

V gene TRBV15 combines with J gene TRBJ2-1, with D perhaps being TRBD1 or TRBD2 (5 bases each). Germline CDR1 and CDR2: LNHNV and YYDKDF (reference sequence). The CDR3 covers 20 residues. V gave up 0 bases and J gave up 10 bases, with 31 bases separating them. Here the CDR3 DNA reads TGTGCCACCAGCAGAGATGGCTTTGGGACGTTGACAGCCTCCTTCGGGGAGCAGTTCTTC. Translated, it gives CATSRDGFGTLTASFGEQFF.

This clonotype appeared many times. The chain combines TRBV11-2 with TRBJ2-2; D is tentatively TRBD1 or TRBD2 (5 bases each). Germline CDR1 and CDR2: SGHAT and FQNNGV. There are 16 residues in the CDR3. Trimming stripped 2 bases from V and 1 base from J, with 11 bases between. The DNA for the CDR3 is TGTGCCAGCAGCTTAAGAAGGGGAGAGAACACCGGGGAGCTGTTTTTT. Residues: CASSLRRGENTGELFF.

This clonotype occurred a few times. This chain joins TRBV10-2 and TRBJ2-7, with TRBD2 matching 8 bases. The CDR3 sequence is 16 residues long. Trimming at V came to 3 bases and at J to 1 base, leaving 8 bases not matched to a gene. CDR1 and CDR2 from the germline V gene are WSHSY and SAAADI. CDR3 sequence (DNA): TGCGCCAGCAGTGAATACTCTAGCGGGCGGTCCTACGAGCAGTACTTC. This codes for CASSEYSSGRSYEQYF.

This clonotype was observed many times. This rearrangement joins TRBV5-5 to TRBJ2-1; D is ambiguous. Trimming took 1 base from V and 6 from J, leaving 20 bases between them. Germline-derived CDR1 and CDR2 are SGHKS and YYEKEE (reference sequence). The CDR3 has 17 residues. The CDR3: CASSLFAALPPANEQFF. For the CDR3, the DNA is TGTGCCAGCAGCTTGTTCGCGGCCTTGCCTCCTGCCAATGAGCAGTTCTTC.

The chain has TRBV4-1 and TRBJ2-1, with 11 nucleotides matching TRBD2. This CDR3 contains 18 residues. Germline trimming cut 1 base from V and 0 bases from J; bases unmatched to any gene: 5. Germline V gene data show CDR1 as MGHRA and CDR2 as YSYEKL. The CDR3 sequence: CASSQASLAGGSYNEQFF. In nucleotides, the CDR3 is TGCGCCAGCAGCCAAGCAAGCCTAGCGGGAGGCTCCTACAATGAGCAGTTCTTC.

A few counts support this clonotype. The V and J genes are TRBV5-8 and TRBJ2-5; D remains ambiguous. CDR3 size: 14 residues. The V gene lost 5 bases and the J gene lost 5 bases, with 16 bases spanning the gap. In germline, CDR1 is SGHTS, CDR2 YDEGEE. DNA of the CDR3: TGTGCCAGCAGTAGAGACCCAAATGGGGAGACCCAGTACTTC. It encodes CASSRDPNGETQYF.

CDR3 nucleotides: TGCAGTGCTATCGGAGGGGGTAGCGGGAGGGCCGCAGATACGCAGTATTTT. It codes for CSAIGGGSGRAADTQYF. The genes are TRBV20-1 and TRBJ2-3, with TRBD2 identical over 11 bases. The germline V gene encodes CDR1 DFQATT and CDR2 SNEGSKA (reference sequence). V was pared by 4 bases and J by 4 bases, with 13 bases of the junction left unmatched. The CDR3 consists of 17 residues.

This clonotype has at least ten counts. The rearrangement joins TRBV11-2 to TRBJ2-3; 7 bases are a match to TRBD2. V trimming: 2 bases; J trimming: 2 bases; junction bases outside the gene matches: 7. The CDR3 has 16 amino acids. From germline, CDR1 is SGHAT and CDR2 FQNNGV. CDR3 sequence: CASSLLGGSYTDTQYF. The CDR3 coding sequence is TGTGCCAGCAGCTTATTAGGCGGGAGCTACACAGATACGCAGTATTTT. Drawing the rest from reference TRBV11-2 and TRBJ2-3, the complete variable domain is EAGVAQSPRYKIIEKRQSVAFWCNPISGHATLYWYQQILGQGPKLLIQFQNNGVVDDSQLPKDRFSAERLKGVDSTLKIQPAKLEDSAVYLCASSLLGGSYTDTQYFGPGTRLTVL.

This clonotype has a handful of counts. The chain combines TRBV7-9 with TRBJ2-7; tentative D call: TRBD1 (5 bases). Trimming took off 4 bases at V and 1 base at J, with 11 bases between the two ends. The CDR3 length is 14 residues. Germline CDR1 reads SEHNR; CDR2 reads FQNEAQ (reference sequence). The CDR3 here is CASSSRVGSYEQYF. Written as DNA, the CDR3 is TGTGCCAGCAGCTCCAGGGTGGGTTCCTACGAGCAGTACTTC.

This clonotype was recorded many times. The chain employs TRBV18 and TRBJ2-1, with 12 nucleotides matching TRBD2. This CDR3 spans 14 amino acids. Losses at the gene ends were 3 bases for V and 9 bases for J; bases not matched to a gene: 3. CDR1 and CDR2 (germline): KGHSH, LQKENI. CDR3 protein: CASSPGLAGSEQFF. The CDR3 coding sequence is TGTGCCAGCTCACCCGGACTAGCGGGATCTGAGCAGTTCTTC. The full variable domain, completed using reference TRBV18 and TRBJ2-1, is NAGVMQNPRHLVRRRGQEARLRCSPMKGHSHVYWYRQLPEEGLKFMVYLQKENIIDESGMPKERFSAEFPKEGPSILRIQQVVRGDSAAYFCASSPGLAGSEQFFGPGTRLTVL.

This clonotype has a count of ten or more. The chain has TRBV20-1 and TRBJ2-1; 8 bases agree with TRBD2. V was pared by 0 bases and J by 10 bases, with 5 bases of the junction left unmatched. This CDR3 region has 13 residues. CDR1 and CDR2 from the germline V gene are DFQATT and SNEGSKA (reference sequence). CDR3 sequence (DNA): TGCAGTGCTAGAGAGACTAGCGCAGGGGAGCAGTTCTTC. As protein: CSARETSAGEQFF.

This clonotype showed up many times. The chain is built from TRBV6-6 and TRBJ2-7, with 7 bases lining up with TRBD1. Germline-derived CDR1 and CDR2 are MNHNY and SVGAGI (reference sequence). V lost 4 bases, J lost 3 bases, and 3 bases stayed unmatched. CDR3 length equals 13 residues. The CDR3 loop is CASSWGQIYEQYF. Written as DNA, the CDR3 is TGTGCCAGCAGTTGGGGACAGATCTACGAGCAGTACTTC.

This chain uses TRBV20-1 with TRBJ1-4; D may be TRBD1 (6 bases). V lost 5 bases and J lost 1, with 14 bases in between. This CDR3 is built from 15 residues. Germline-derived CDR1 and CDR2 are DFQATT and SNEGSKA (reference sequence). CDR3 region: CSASDSRGTNEKLFF. CDR3 nucleotide sequence: TGCAGTGCTTCGGACAGCCGAGGAACTAATGAAAAACTGTTTTTT.

This clonotype was counted at least ten times. The gene calls are TRBV7-2 and TRBJ2-3; no firm D call. CDR1 is SGHTA and CDR2 is FQGNSA in the germline V gene. The CDR3 spans 11 residues. Deletions cut 1 base from V and 5 bases from J, with 1 base between. The CDR3 DNA reads TGTGCCAGCAGCTTAGTAGATACGCAGTATTTT. The encoded protein is CASSLVDTQYF.

This clonotype was detected many times. This chain connects TRBV3-1 to TRBJ2-3, with D perhaps given as TRBD1 or TRBD2 (5 bases each). The CDR3 is made up of 15 amino acids. V lost 4 bases and J 4 bases, leaving 15 bases between the germline ends. Germline CDR1 LGHDT, CDR2 YNNKEL (reference sequence). The CDR3 nucleotides are TGTGCCAGCAGCCCGCTGGGGCTAGCCGCAGATACGCAGTATTTT. This gives the protein CASSPLGLAADTQYF.

The V and J genes are TRBV29-1 and TRBJ2-5, with 12 bases lining up with TRBD2. CDR1 and CDR2 from the germline V gene are SQVTM and ANQGSEA. The CDR3 covers 16 residues. With V trimmed by 3 bases and J by 1 base, 6 bases remained unmatched. The CDR3 region has the DNA TGCAGCGTTGAGCTGACTAGCGGGAGAGGCCAAGAGACCCAGTACTTC. Its translation: CSVELTSGRGQETQYF.